This TCR beta chain was identified during a study of blood T cell repertoires in COVID-19. Background on the study: Collection of acute and convalescent COVID-19 samples took place in the United States, Italy and Spain. In each case, the material was cDNA or gDNA derived from T cells, B-cell-depleted T cells, or PBMCs.

The CDR3 is 15 residues long. V was pared by 0 bases and J by 4 bases, with 5 bases of the junction left unmatched. CDR1 is MNHEY, CDR2 SMNVEV, per germline (reference sequence). Original analysis: Estimated nucleated cell counts came from reference gene primer amplification. Assay: immunoSEQ multiplex PCR; the TCRdb copy retains only in-frame clones and omits some. V and J calls and clone size come straight from that table; D and trimming were deduced from the DNA. The sample lists 130,000 to 150,000 clones; over 85% were seen once. The V call is TRBV27, the J call TRBJ1-2, with 7 positions matching TRBD1. The sample comprised peripheral blood. The TCR was taken from a human donor in a cohort sampled during active COVID-19. The CDR3 spells CASSLSVTGVYGYTF. Written as DNA, the CDR3 is TGTGCCAGCAGTTTATCGGTAACAGGGGTCTATGGCTACACCTTC.